This T cell receptor beta chain is from a study of OX40 agonist ivuxolimab in advanced cancers. Whole-study context: An agonistic human IgG2 monoclonal antibody against OX40 (CD134) was given. The diagnoses of dose-escalation patients were hepatocellular carcinoma, melanoma, renal cell or head and neck cancer. Findings and caveats of the study: Partial responders at 0.1-3.0 mg/kg showed near-lowest clonal expansion.

With regard to this clone: Its antigen is undetermined.

The study sampled blood at baseline, cycle 4 day 1, and cycle 7 day 1. Some clones are missing from TCRdb's copy, which holds only in-frame ones; the method was immunoSEQ multiplex PCR. The table has 77,000 or so clones, 86% seen once. With 7 bases clipped from V and 0 bases from J, the junction kept 7 bases outside the gene matches. The CDR3 is made up of 17 amino acids. Germline-derived CDR1 and CDR2 are LNHNV and YYDKDF (reference sequence). This receptor was obtained from an adult with an advanced solid tumor such as melanoma, head and neck, liver or kidney cancer. The chain is built from TRBV15 and TRBJ2-4; 12 positions agree with TRBD2. The sequencing used CD4+ or CD8+ T cells sorted from blood, collected in a trial of the OX40 agonist ivuxolimab. The chain's CDR3 is CATKTSGGFSAKNIQYF. The CDR3 DNA follows: TGTGCCACCAAGACTAGCGGGGGCTTCTCAGCCAAAAACATTCAGTACTTC.